This T cell receptor (beta chain) appears in the sequencing data of a study of blood T cell repertoires in COVID-19. Study-wide context: The United States, Italy and Spain were the sources of the acute and convalescent COVID-19 samples.

The protocol was immunoSEQ multiplex PCR, while the TCRdb copy is restricted to in-frame clones and leaves out a portion. Seen here are approximately 140,000 clones, almost 85% observed once, and the top ten hold about 3.7%. Germline V gene sequence: CDR1 MRHNA, CDR2 SNTAGT. The ends lost 6 bases at V and 8 bases at J; junction bases unmatched: 7. The CDR3 is 14 amino acids. The chain joins TRBV6-4 to TRBJ1-6; 7 bases align to TRBD1. The sequence was obtained from a woman in her fifties or sixties with acute COVID-19. Source material: PBMCs or T cells enriched from blood (not recorded which). This chain's CDR3 is CASSEGAAYSPLHF. CDR3 nucleotide sequence: TGTGCCAGCAGCGAGGGGGCTGCTTATTCACCCCTCCACTTT.